Following are 29 T cell receptor beta chains from one sample sequenced in a study of blood T cells in healthy people across ages. A second PCR of 7 to 11 cycles used a sample-barcoded 5' primer and a J-beta primer mix. TCRdb itself ran the 5' RACE reads through MiXCR, one entry per CDR3 protein. The sample lists hundreds of thousands of distinct CDR3 sequences, approximately 47% occurring once. The sequencing sample was made of blood. These receptors all stem from a man aged 55 to 69 in good health.

V is TRBV12-3 or TRBV12-4 and J is TRBJ2-1, with D tentatively TRBD1 or TRBD2 (5 bases each). Trimming left V 6 bases short and J 4 bases short, with 16 bases between. CDR3 size: 15 residues. The CDR3 nucleotides are TGTGCCAGCAGACCCCTCCGGGGCCAATACAATGAGCAGTTCTTC. Protein: CASRPLRGQYNEQFF.

J is TRBJ1-2 and V is TRBV7-2; 7 bases align to TRBD1. The CDR3 sequence is 13 residues long. The junction had 7 bases not matched to a gene; V was cut back by 5 bases and J by 7 bases. CDR1 and CDR2 from the germline V gene are SGHTA and FQGNSA. The CDR3 is CASSPGQTGGYTF. The CDR3 bases are TGTGCCAGCAGCCCGGGACAGACGGGTGGCTACACCTTC.

This chain connects TRBV19 to TRBJ2-7; D call uncertain. CDR3 length: 14 residues. Germline V lookup: CDR1 LNHDA, CDR2 SQIVND (reference sequence). The ends were cut back, 2 bases at V and 6 bases at J, with 14 bases in the middle. CDR3 loop: CASSINGFRSEQYF. CDR3 coding DNA: TGTGCCAGTAGTATAAACGGTTTTCGGTCCGAGCAGTACTTC.

The genes are TRBV6-5 and TRBJ2-5; tentatively, D is TRBD1 (5 bases). The CDR3 is 15 residues long. Trimming removed 2 bases from V and 11 bases from J, with 21 bases in between. CDR1 and CDR2 (germline): MNHEY, SVGAGI. The CDR3 sequence is CASSYRQGNFNEQYF. In DNA, the CDR3 is TGTGCCAGCAGTTACAGGCAGGGCAACTTCAATGAGCAGTACTTC.

This clonotype has just a few counts. The V call is TRBV28, the J call TRBJ2-6, with D maybe TRBD1 (6 bases). This CDR3 region has 15 residues. The V gene's germline CDR1 is MDHEN and CDR2 SYDVKM. V was trimmed by 5 bases and J by 2 bases, leaving 10 bases between them. CDR3: CASSKQGAGANVLTF. The CDR3 region has the DNA TGTGCCAGCAGTAAACAGGGAGCTGGGGCCAACGTCCTGACTTTC.

The rearrangement uses TRBV4-2 and TRBJ2-5, with D unclear. CDR3 size: 14 residues. V was shortened by 1 base and J by 5 bases, with 11 bases between the two germline ends. Germline V gene sequence: CDR1 LGHNA, CDR2 YNFKEQ. CDR3 region: CASSQAGSSETQYF. DNA of the CDR3: TGTGCCAGCAGCCAAGCTGGGTCTTCGGAGACCCAGTACTTC.

The chain joins TRBV29-1 to TRBJ1-1; 7 bases map to TRBD1. Germline values: CDR1 SQVTM, CDR2 ANQGSEA. V was pared by 7 bases and J by 4 bases, with 6 bases of the junction left unmatched. The CDR3 is 12 residues long. The CDR3 loop is CSAGTAFTEAFF. The CDR3 coding sequence is TGCAGCGCGGGGACAGCCTTCACTGAAGCTTTCTTT.

This clonotype has only a few counts. V usage is TRBV4-2 and J usage is TRBJ2-1; 9 bases line up with TRBD2. The CDR3 runs 17 residues. With V trimmed by 3 bases and J by 5 bases, 11 bases remained unmatched. CDR1 and CDR2 from the germline V gene are LGHNA and YNFKEQ. CDR3 amino acids: CASSHQRGVALNNEQFF. In DNA, the CDR3 is TGTGCCAGCAGCCATCAGCGGGGGGTGGCGTTAAACAATGAGCAGTTCTTC.

This clonotype has just a few counts. The CDR3 spells CASSLVPGRPGENIQYF. CDR3 DNA sequence: TGTGCCAGCAGCTTAGTCCCCGGCCGTCCGGGGGAAAACATTCAGTACTTC. The V and J genes are TRBV7-2 and TRBJ2-4, with a tentative D call TRBD2 (6 bases). CDR1 SGHTA and CDR2 FQGNSA come from the germline V gene. CDR3 length: 17 amino acids. V was trimmed by 1 base and J by 5 bases, leaving 18 bases between them.

The chain uses TRBV20-1 and TRBJ2-6; 8 bases fit TRBD1. From germline, CDR1 is DFQATT and CDR2 SNEGSKA (reference sequence). The CDR3 is 18 residues long. After removal of 5 bases from V and 0 bases from J, the junction contained 12 bases not matched to a gene. CDR3 bases: TGCAGTGCTCCAAGTGGGACAGGTGGAAGCTCTGGGGCCAACGTCCTGACTTTC. Amino acids: CSAPSGTGGSSGANVLTF.

This chain links TRBV20-1 with TRBJ2-5; unclear D gene. This CDR3 is built from 14 residues. Trimming left V 6 bases short and J 11 bases short, with 25 bases between. The germline gives CDR1 DFQATT, CDR2 SNEGSKA (reference sequence). The CDR3 nucleotides are TGCAGTGCCAAAGGAAATGTCCCTTCTCGAGAGCAGTACTTC. Amino acids: CSAKGNVPSREQYF.

The chain has TRBV7-6 and TRBJ2-3; 9 bases agree with TRBD2. The CDR3 is made up of 19 amino acids. Looked up from germline, CDR1 is SGHVS and CDR2 is FNYEAQ. Trimming took 1 base from V and 5 from J; bases not matched to a gene: 16. CDR3 DNA: TGTGCCAGCAGCTTAGTTTCTCGGCGGGAGGGCCGTTCGGGAGATACGCAGTATTTT. This translates into CASSLVSRREGRSGDTQYF.

This clonotype was counted only a few times. This chain joins TRBV7-6 and TRBJ2-3, with 9 bases matching TRBD2. The germline gives CDR1 SGHVS, CDR2 FNYEAQ. V gave up 5 bases and J gave up 5 bases; unmatched junction bases: 11. The CDR3 has 16 amino acids. CDR3 DNA sequence: TGTGCCAGCAGCCCGATTAGCGGGAGAGGTGTAGATACGCAGTATTTT. This encodes CASSPISGRGVDTQYF.

This chain uses TRBV12-3 or TRBV12-4 with TRBJ2-7; D assignment may be TRBD1 or TRBD2 (6 bases each). The germline V and J ends were trimmed by 2 bases and 1 base, with 18 bases remaining between them. The CDR3 spans 17 residues. The CDR3 region is CASSLSSRGRRSYEQYF. CDR3 nucleotide sequence: TGTGCCAGCAGTTTATCTAGTCGGGGGCGAAGGTCCTACGAGCAGTACTTC.

This clonotype was observed a few times. The rearrangement links TRBV2 to TRBJ2-3; perhaps D is TRBD1 or TRBD2 (6 bases each). Per germline, CDR1 SNHLY and CDR2 FYNNEI. With 3 bases removed from V and 1 base from J, the gap between germline ends came to 11 bases. The CDR3 has 15 residues. This CDR3 is CASSDSGAGTDTQYF. The CDR3 DNA reads as TGTGCCAGCAGTGACTCGGGGGCCGGCACAGATACGCAGTATTTT.

This clonotype was recorded a few times. The genes are TRBV28 and TRBJ2-5, with D possibly being TRBD2 (6 bases). Germline loops: CDR1 MDHEN, CDR2 SYDVKM. V was trimmed by 2 bases and J by 0 bases, leaving 16 bases between them. This CDR3 is built from 17 residues. The CDR3 is CASSLRGGRPDQETQYF. In DNA, the CDR3 is TGTGCCAGCAGTTTAAGGGGAGGTAGGCCGGACCAAGAGACCCAGTACTTC.

V is TRBV7-2 and J is TRBJ1-2; D might be TRBD1 (6 bases). The CDR3 is 17 amino acids. Trimming left V 3 bases short and J 1 base short, with 18 bases between. Germline-derived CDR1 and CDR2 are SGHTA and FQGNSA. This CDR3 is CASSLTPVSGDNYGYTF. DNA of the CDR3: TGTGCCAGCAGCTTGACTCCAGTATCAGGGGATAACTATGGCTACACCTTC.

V and J are TRBV5-1 and TRBJ2-7; TRBD1 matches at 9 bases. CDR1 SGHRS and CDR2 YFSETQ come from the germline V gene. Trimming removed 2 bases from V and 3 bases from J; junction bases left unmatched: 6. The length of the CDR3 is 15 residues. The CDR3 spells CASSLTRDRDYEQYF. The CDR3 nucleotides are TGCGCCAGCAGCTTAACCCGGGACAGGGACTACGAGCAGTACTTC.

The V gene is TRBV24-1, the J gene TRBJ2-3, with D perhaps assigned TRBD1 or TRBD2 (5 bases each). Germline CDR1 KGHDR, CDR2 SFDVKD. V gave up 4 bases and J gave up 1 base, with 8 bases separating them. The CDR3 is 14 amino acids. CDR3 in DNA: TGTGCCACCAGTGAGACAGCGGGCACAGATACGCAGTATTTT. This encodes CATSETAGTDTQYF.

This clonotype was counted many times. The chain is built from TRBV25-1 and TRBJ2-1, with 7 bases aligning to TRBD2. V trimming: 0 bases; J trimming: 4 bases; junction bases outside the gene matches: 6. This CDR3 spans 16 amino acids. Germline V lookup: CDR1 MGHDK, CDR2 SYGVNS. The DNA for the CDR3 is TGTGCCAGCAGTGAATATCGTAGCGGGTCTTACAATGAGCAGTTCTTC. It yields the protein CASSEYRSGSYNEQFF.

This clonotype showed up just once. The chain couples TRBV28 to TRBJ2-3; D call uncertain. Germline-derived CDR1 and CDR2 are MDHEN and SYDVKM. V lost 5 bases and J lost 7, with 22 bases in between. This CDR3 has 16 amino acids. CDR3 region: CASSNRAPFSFNTQYF. In nucleotides, the CDR3 is TGTGCCAGCAGTAACCGGGCCCCCTTCAGCTTCAATACGCAGTATTTT.

This clonotype was picked up a small number of times. The chain joins TRBV2 to TRBJ2-6, with 7 bases aligning to TRBD1. The CDR3 loop spans 15 amino acids. V trimming: 6 bases; J trimming: 2 bases; junction bases outside the gene matches: 4. Germline V lookup: CDR1 SNHLY, CDR2 FYNNEI. The CDR3 coding sequence is TGTGCCAGCAGCCTCCAGGGGGCTGGGGCCAACGTCCTGACTTTC. Its translation: CASSLQGAGANVLTF.

The rearrangement links TRBV14 to TRBJ2-3, with D hard to call. The V gene lost 7 bases and the J gene lost 0 bases, with 14 bases spanning the gap. The CDR3 totals 15 residues. The V gene's germline CDR1 is SGHDN and CDR2 FVKESK. The chain's CDR3 is CASNSLHPSTDTQYF. CDR3 nucleotides: TGTGCCAGCAACTCGCTTCACCCTAGCACAGATACGCAGTATTTT.

This clonotype was picked up many times. The V gene is TRBV11-3, the J gene TRBJ2-7; D uncertain. V was trimmed by 3 bases and J by 0 bases, leaving 18 bases between them. CDR3 length equals 17 residues. Per the germline V gene, CDR1 is SGHNT and CDR2 is YENEEA. The CDR3 nucleotides are TGTGCCAGCAGCTTTGCCCCCCAGCGCCCGAGCTCCTACGAGCAGTACTTC. Translating it yields CASSFAPQRPSSYEQYF.

This clonotype has at least ten counts. This chain uses TRBV30 with TRBJ2-7; no definite D call. This CDR3 is built from 12 residues. Trimming took 0 bases from V and 2 from J, leaving 5 bases between them. Germline V lookup: CDR1 GTSNPN, CDR2 SVGIG (reference sequence). The CDR3 DNA sequence: TGTGCCTGGAGTGTTGGCCCCTACGAGCAGTACTTC. This encodes CAWSVGPYEQYF.

The chain links TRBV12-3 or TRBV12-4 to TRBJ2-1, with 8 bases fitting TRBD2. V shed 7 bases, J shed 6 bases, and the junction held 11 bases outside the gene matches. The CDR3 has 15 amino acids. In DNA, the CDR3 is TGTGCCAGCACCACCGGACTAGCCCCATCCAATGAGCAGTTCTTC. It is translated as CASTTGLAPSNEQFF.

This clonotype occurred a few times. The rearrangement joins TRBV7-2 to TRBJ1-6, with TRBD1 as a possible D gene (6 bases). V gave up 5 bases and J gave up 6 bases, with 11 bases separating them. The CDR3 covers 14 residues. Germline CDR1 is SGHTA and CDR2 is FQGNSA. CDR3 residues: CASSPGQPNSPLHF. In DNA form, the CDR3 reads TGTGCCAGCAGCCCGGGACAACCTAATTCACCCCTCCACTTT.

This clonotype was detected ten times or more. The rearrangement joins TRBV7-2 to TRBJ1-2; tentative D call: TRBD1 (5 bases). Germline lookup yields CDR1 SGHTA and CDR2 FQGNSA. There are 14 residues in the CDR3. V lost 5 bases to trimming and J lost 5 bases, with 15 bases between them. CDR3 sequence reads: CASSPTGARYGYTF. CDR3 nucleotides: TGTGCCAGCAGCCCAACCGGGGCGAGATATGGCTACACCTTC.

The chain uses TRBV27 and TRBJ2-5; D possibly corresponds to TRBD1 (6 bases). TRBJ2-7 explains the end of the DNA better; the J call may be wrong. Germline-derived CDR1 and CDR2 are MNHEY and SMNVEV (reference sequence). This CDR3 is built from 14 residues. CDR3 in amino acids: CASSPAGARYEQYF. CDR3 coding DNA: TGTGCCAGCAGTCCTGCAGGGGCTCGGTACGAGCAGTACTTC.